This passage covers 2 T cell receptor beta chains from one sample sequenced in a study of shared clonotypes between healthy human individuals. Measured with immunoSEQ multiplex PCR; TCRdb has only the in-frame clones, and not every one. Here the sample spans 1.5 million to 2.5 million clones, about 95% being singletons. Positively selected for CCR7, the CD45RO-negative cells used as naive CD8 cells excluded terminally differentiated effector memory CD45RA+ cells. The sample consisted of naive CD8+ T cells sorted from blood. The receptors shown here come from a man aged 18-30 years in good health.

This clone was detected only once. Other DNA sequences from this sample encode an identical CDR3 as well. V and J are TRBV11-2 and TRBJ2-7; no reliable D call. The V end was cut by 0 bases, the J end by 7 bases, with 4 bases between. Germline CDR1 is SGHAT and CDR2 is FQNNGV. The CDR3 is 11 residues long. The DNA of the CDR3 is TGTGCCAGCAGCTTAGAAGGAGAGCAGTACTTC. Protein: CASSLEGEQYF.

The chain is built from TRBV7-2 and TRBJ2-3; 15 bases match TRBD2. The germline V gene has CDR1 SGHTA and CDR2 FQGNSA. The CDR3 is 19 amino acids. V was pared by 6 bases and J by 1 base, with 11 bases of the junction left unmatched. CDR3 residues: CASSAGTSGRRVGTDTQYF. CDR3 bases: TGTGCCAGCAGTGCCGGGACTAGCGGGAGGAGGGTAGGCACAGATACGCAGTATTTT.